This T cell receptor beta chain was retrieved from a study of shared clonotypes between healthy human individuals. Study context: Per-donor plates numbered three CD4 naive, three CD4 memory, two CD8 naive and one CD8 memory.

This clone was counted once. At deep level, the assay was performed. Assay: immunoSEQ multiplex PCR; the TCRdb copy retains only in-frame clones and omits some. Of about 2.3 million clones in the sample, 80% to 95% are singletons; the top ten hold 0.37%. This CDR3 spans 13 amino acids. Germline trimming cut 8 bases from V and 3 bases from J; bases unmatched to any gene: 3. Per germline, CDR1 MDHEN and CDR2 SYDVKM. The sequencing input was naive CD4+ T cells from PBMCs. Subset: CD45RA+ positively selected. The sequence derives from a man aged 18 to 35 in good health. Some clones in this sample may be carry-over from other donors' samples. The V gene is TRBV28, the J gene TRBJ2-7; 11 bases are shared with TRBD1. The CDR3 coding sequence is TGTGCCAGCCTGGGACAGGGGGTCTACGAGCAGTACTTC. Protein product: CASLGQGVYEQYF.